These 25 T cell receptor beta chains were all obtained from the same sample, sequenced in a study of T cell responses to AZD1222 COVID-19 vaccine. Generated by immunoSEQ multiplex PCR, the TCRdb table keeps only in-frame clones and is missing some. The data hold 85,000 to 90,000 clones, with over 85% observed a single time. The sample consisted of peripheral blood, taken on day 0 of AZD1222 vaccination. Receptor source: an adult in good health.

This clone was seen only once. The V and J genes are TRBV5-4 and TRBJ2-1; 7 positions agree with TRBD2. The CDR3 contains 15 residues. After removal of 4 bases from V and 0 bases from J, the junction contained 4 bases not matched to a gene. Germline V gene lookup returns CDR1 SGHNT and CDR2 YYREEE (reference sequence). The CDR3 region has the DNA TGTGCCAGCAGCCGAGGCGGGAGCTCCTACAATGAGCAGTTCTTC. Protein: CASSRGGSSYNEQFF.

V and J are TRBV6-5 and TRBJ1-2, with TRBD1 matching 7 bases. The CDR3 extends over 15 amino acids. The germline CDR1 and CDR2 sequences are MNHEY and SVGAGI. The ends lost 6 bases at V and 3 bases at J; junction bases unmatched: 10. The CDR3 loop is CASRFDRDSHYGYTF. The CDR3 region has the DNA TGTGCCAGCAGATTCGACAGGGATTCTCACTATGGCTACACCTTC.

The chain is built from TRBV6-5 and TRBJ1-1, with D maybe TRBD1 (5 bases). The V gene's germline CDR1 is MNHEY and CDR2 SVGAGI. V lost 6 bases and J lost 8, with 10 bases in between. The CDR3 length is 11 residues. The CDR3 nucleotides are TGTGCCAGCAGCTCGACAGTCGAAGCTTTCTTT. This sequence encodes CASSSTVEAFF.

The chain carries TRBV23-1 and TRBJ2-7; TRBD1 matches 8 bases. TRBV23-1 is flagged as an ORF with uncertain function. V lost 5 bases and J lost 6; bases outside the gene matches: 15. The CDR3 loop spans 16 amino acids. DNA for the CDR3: TGCGCCAGCAGTGACATAGGGCAAGGACAGGGAGGCGAGCAGTACTTC. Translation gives CASSDIGQGQGGEQYF.

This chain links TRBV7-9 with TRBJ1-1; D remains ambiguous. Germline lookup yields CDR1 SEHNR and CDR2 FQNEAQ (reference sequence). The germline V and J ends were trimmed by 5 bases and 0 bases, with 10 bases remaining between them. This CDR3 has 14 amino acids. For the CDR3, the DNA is TGTGCCAGCAGCCTAACAGCATTGAACACTGAAGCTTTCTTT. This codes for CASSLTALNTEAFF.

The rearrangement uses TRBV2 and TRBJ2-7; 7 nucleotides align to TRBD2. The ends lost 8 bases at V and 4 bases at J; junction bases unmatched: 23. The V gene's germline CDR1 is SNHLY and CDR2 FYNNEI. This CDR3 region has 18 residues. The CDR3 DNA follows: TGTGCCAGCCACCAAACCGAAGACTTCACTAGCGCGAGATACGAGCAGTACTTC. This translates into CASHQTEDFTSARYEQYF.

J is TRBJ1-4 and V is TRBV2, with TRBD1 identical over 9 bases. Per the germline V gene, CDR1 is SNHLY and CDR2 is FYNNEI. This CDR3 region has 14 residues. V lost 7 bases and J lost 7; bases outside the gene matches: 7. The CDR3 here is CASTTQGAGEKLFF. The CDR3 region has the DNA TGTGCCAGCACCACACAGGGGGCTGGTGAAAAACTGTTTTTT.

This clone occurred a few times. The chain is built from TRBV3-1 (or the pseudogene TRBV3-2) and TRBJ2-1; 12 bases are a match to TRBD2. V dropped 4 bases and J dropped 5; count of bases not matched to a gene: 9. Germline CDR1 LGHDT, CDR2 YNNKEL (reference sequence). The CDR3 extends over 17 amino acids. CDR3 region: CASSLPLAGGPNNEQFF. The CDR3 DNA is TGTGCCAGCAGCCTCCCACTAGCGGGAGGACCTAACAATGAGCAGTTCTTC.

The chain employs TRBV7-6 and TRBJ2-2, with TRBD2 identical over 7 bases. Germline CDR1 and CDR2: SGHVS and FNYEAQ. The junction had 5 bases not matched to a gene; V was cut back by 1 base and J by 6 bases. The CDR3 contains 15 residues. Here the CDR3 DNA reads TGTGCCAGCAGCTTAGGAGGTCGGGGGGCCGGGGAGCTGTTTTTT. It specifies CASSLGGRGAGELFF.

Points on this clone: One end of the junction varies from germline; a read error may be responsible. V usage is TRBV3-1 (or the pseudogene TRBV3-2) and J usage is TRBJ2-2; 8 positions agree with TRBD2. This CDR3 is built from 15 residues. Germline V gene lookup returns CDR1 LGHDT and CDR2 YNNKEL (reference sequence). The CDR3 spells CASSQGLVNPGELFF. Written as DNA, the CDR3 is TGTGCCAGCAGCCAGGGACTAGTGAACCCCGGGGAGCTGTTTTTT.

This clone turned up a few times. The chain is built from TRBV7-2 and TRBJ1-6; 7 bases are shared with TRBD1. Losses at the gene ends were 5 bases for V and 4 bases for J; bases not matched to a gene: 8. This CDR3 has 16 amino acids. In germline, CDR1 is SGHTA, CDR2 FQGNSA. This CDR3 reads CASSQQGSRYNSPLHF. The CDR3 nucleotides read TGTGCCAGCAGCCAACAGGGGAGTCGATATAATTCACCCCTCCACTTT. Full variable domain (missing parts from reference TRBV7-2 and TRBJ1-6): GAGVSQSPSNKVTEKGKDVELRCDPISGHTALYWYRQSLGQGLEFLIYFQGNSAPDKSGLPSDRFSAERTGGSVSTLTIQRTQQEDSAVYLCASSQQGSRYNSPLHFGNGTRLTVT.

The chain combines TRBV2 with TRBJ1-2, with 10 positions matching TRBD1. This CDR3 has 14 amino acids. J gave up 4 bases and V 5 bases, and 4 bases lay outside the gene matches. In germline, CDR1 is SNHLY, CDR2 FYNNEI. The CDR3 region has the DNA TGTGCCAGCAGTTTCGGACAGGGGGTCTATGGCTACACCTTC. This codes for CASSFGQGVYGYTF.

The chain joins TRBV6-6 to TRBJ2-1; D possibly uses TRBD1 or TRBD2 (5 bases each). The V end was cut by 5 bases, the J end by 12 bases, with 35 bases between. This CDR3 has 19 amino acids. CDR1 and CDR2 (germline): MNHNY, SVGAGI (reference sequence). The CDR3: CASSPLGPHRGGYNEGQFF. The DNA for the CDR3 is TGTGCCAGCAGTCCCCTCGGTCCTCATCGTGGGGGTTACAATGAGGGGCAGTTCTTC.

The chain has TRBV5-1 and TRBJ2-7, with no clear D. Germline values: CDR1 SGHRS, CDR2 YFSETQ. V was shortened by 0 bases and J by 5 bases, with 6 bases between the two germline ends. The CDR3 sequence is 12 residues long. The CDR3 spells CASSLGFNEQYF. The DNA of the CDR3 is TGCGCCAGCAGCTTGGGTTTTAACGAGCAGTACTTC.

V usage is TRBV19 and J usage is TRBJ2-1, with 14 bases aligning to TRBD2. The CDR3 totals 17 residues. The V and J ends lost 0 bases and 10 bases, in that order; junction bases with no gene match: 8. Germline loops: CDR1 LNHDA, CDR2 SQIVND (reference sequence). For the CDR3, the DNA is TGTGCCAGTAGTATAGATCTGACTAGCGGGAGGGCAGGGGAGCAGTTCTTC. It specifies CASSIDLTSGRAGEQFF.

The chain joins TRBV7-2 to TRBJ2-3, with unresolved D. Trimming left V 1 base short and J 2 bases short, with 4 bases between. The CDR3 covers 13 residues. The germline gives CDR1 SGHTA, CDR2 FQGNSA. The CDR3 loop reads CASSLVYTDTQYF. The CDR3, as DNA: TGTGCCAGCAGCTTAGTTTACACAGATACGCAGTATTTT.

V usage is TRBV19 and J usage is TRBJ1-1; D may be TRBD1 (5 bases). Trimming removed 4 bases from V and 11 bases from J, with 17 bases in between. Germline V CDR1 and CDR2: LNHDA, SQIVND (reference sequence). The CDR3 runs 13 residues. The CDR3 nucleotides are TGTGCCAGTAGTAGGGGACCCCTCACGGAGGCTTTCTTT. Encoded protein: CASSRGPLTEAFF.

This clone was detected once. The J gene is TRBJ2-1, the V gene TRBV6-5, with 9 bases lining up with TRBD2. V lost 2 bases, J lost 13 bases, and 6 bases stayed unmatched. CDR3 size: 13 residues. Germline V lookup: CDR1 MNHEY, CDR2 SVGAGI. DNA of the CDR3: TGTGCCAGCAGTTACGAAGCGGGAGGTCCACAGTTCTTC. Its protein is CASSYEAGGPQFF.

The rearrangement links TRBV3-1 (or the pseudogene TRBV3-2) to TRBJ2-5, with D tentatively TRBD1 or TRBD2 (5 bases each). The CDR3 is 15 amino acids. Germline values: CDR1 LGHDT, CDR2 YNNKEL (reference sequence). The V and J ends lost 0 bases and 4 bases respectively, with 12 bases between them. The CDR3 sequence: CASSQDARGPETQYF. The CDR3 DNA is TGTGCCAGCAGCCAAGACGCGAGGGGTCCAGAGACCCAGTACTTC.

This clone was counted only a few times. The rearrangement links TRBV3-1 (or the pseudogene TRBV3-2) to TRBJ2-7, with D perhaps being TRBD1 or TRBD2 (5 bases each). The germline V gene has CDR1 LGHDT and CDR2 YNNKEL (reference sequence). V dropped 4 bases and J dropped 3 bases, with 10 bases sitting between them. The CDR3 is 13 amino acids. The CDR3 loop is CASSPRGLYEQYF. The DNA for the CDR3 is TGTGCCAGCAGCCCCCGGGGCCTCTACGAGCAGTACTTC.

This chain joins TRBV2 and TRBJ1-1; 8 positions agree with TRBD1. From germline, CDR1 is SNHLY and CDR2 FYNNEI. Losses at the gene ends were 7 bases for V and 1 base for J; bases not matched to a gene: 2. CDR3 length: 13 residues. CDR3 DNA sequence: TGTGCCAGCAAAGGACAGGGGAACACTGAAGCTTTCTTT. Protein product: CASKGQGNTEAFF.

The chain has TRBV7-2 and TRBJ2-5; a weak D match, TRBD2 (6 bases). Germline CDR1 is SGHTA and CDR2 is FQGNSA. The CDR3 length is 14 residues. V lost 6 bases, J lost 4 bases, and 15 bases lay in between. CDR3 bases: TGTGCCAGCAGTTCCACGGGGGTCAGAGAGACCCAGTACTTC. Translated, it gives CASSSTGVRETQYF.

CDR3 protein: CASSRTIQGRFTYEQYF. DNA for the CDR3: TGTGCCAGCAGCCGTACTATACAGGGGCGATTCACCTACGAGCAGTACTTC. The J gene is TRBJ2-7, the V gene TRBV3-1 (or the pseudogene TRBV3-2); 7 bases fit TRBD1. This CDR3 region has 17 residues. Germline values: CDR1 LGHDT, CDR2 YNNKEL (reference sequence). The trim removed 4 bases at V and 2 bases at J, leaving 14 bases unmatched.

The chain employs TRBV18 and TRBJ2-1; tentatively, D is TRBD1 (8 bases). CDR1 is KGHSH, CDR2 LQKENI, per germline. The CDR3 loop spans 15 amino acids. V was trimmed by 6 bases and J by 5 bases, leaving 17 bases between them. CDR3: CASSPNRGGNNEQFF. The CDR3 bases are TGTGCCAGCTCGCCGAACAGGGGGGGTAACAATGAGCAGTTCTTC.

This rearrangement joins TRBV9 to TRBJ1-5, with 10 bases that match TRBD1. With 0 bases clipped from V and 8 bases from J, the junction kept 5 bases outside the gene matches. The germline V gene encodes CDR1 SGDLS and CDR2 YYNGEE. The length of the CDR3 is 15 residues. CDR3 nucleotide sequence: TGTGCCAGCAGCGTAGGGGGACAGGGGCGGGAGCCCCAGCATTTT. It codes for CASSVGGQGREPQHF.